The clone carrying this T cell receptor beta chain is a singleton in its sample. This entry belongs to a study of OX40 agonist ivuxolimab in advanced cancers. Study summary: From about 23 to 85 years was the age range, with a mean of around 60 years, and 70% to 85% were male.

Germline lookup yields CDR1 SGDLS and CDR2 YYNGEE. CDR3 length: 13 residues. Trimming shortened V by 1 base and J by 3 bases, and 7 bases separated the two germline ends. Profiling relied on immunoSEQ multiplex PCR, and the TCRdb table lists in-frame clones only, not all of them. The sample contains tens of thousands of clones, approximately 83% of which appear only once. Sample: CD4+ or CD8+ T cells sorted from blood, taken in a trial of the OX40 agonist ivuxolimab. This chain links TRBV9 with TRBJ1-1; D gene unclear. The receptor's source is an adult with an advanced solid tumor such as melanoma, head and neck, liver or kidney cancer. The CDR3 nucleotides are TGTGCCAGCAGCGTAAATGCGGACACTGAAGCTTTCTTT. Its translation is CASSVNADTEAFF.